The subject of this entry is one TCR beta chain. There is no known antigen for this receptor. Sequencing took place on an Illumina HiSeq 2000. TCR beta cDNA libraries were made by 5'RACE template switching that added a universal primer site and unique molecular identifiers. cDNA synthesis was primed from the TCR beta constant segment, followed by two successive PCR amplification steps. The published analysis was carried out like this. Reads were demultiplexed and grouped by UMI with MIGEC, and clonotypes were assembled and quantified with MiTCR. To exclude erroneous sequences, any TCR cDNA sequence not supported by at least two reads was discarded. The tcR package was used for downstream repertoire analysis, and clonotypes were matched across fractions by CDR3 nucleotide sequence plus V segment. VDJmatch was used to annotate antigen specificity against VDJdb, with one amino acid substitution in CDR3 permitted. TCRdb reprocessed the raw reads; every CDR3 protein sequence is a single record, and DNA is not supplied. The authors' filters were not applied to this entry. In this sample's table one finds 450,000 to 600,000 distinct CDR3 sequences. Approximately 3.6% of the sample is held by the ten biggest clonotypes.

The data derive from a study of T cells expressing NK-cell markers (dated by TCRdb to about 2020). With regard to the full study: Fewer than ten donors provided sorted CD3+CD56+NKG2C+, CD3+CD56+NKG2C- and CD3+CD56-NKG2C+ T-cell subsets, whose TCR beta-chain repertoires were profiled. The libraries were sequenced on Illumina HiSeq 2000/2500, MiSeq or NextSeq, producing 2 x 150 bp reads. Randomly selected healthy volunteers, three men and five women, were used as the eight sequenced donors. Seven of the eight sequenced donors were HCMV-seropositive and one was HCMV-seronegative.

HCMV-specific IgG was detected in serum with a commercial ELISA kit to determine HCMV serostatus. Peripheral blood mononuclear cells were isolated from blood by Ficoll density gradient centrifugation. The CDR3 numbers 19 residues from cysteine through phenylalanine. Only the protein is available. CDR1 MNHNS and CDR2 SASEGT are derived from the germline V gene. On the study overall, not on this receptor specifically: In 6 or 7 donors, the dominant CD3+CD56+NKG2C+ clonotypes ranked among the top 10 CD8+ clonotypes, making up roughly 1.0-7.5% of CD8+ T cells. It remained unclear whether the expanded NKG2C-expressing T cell clones were specific for HCMV antigens. Those dominant clonotypes were again the most abundant among CD3+CD56-NKG2C+ cells in four donors, at about 28.3-60.1%.

The sequence links TRBV6-1 to TRBJ2-2; TCRdb returns TRBD2, unconfirmable since there is no DNA. Sequencing was done on a sample of blood T cells: a sorted CD56 or NKG2C T cell subset, CD4+ or CD8+ T cells, or bulk PBMC T cells (not recorded which). The sequence came from a young man in good health. Donor details come from another sample of the same person, matched by shared clones. For the CDR3, the sequence is CASRPSAHGTSGSDGELFF.